The sequence of this T cell receptor beta chain was determined in a study of CD8 T cells in Susac syndrome. General study points: Within total CD8+ repertoires, 15 to 20 Susac-specific public clones were found, and within CD8+ TEMRA repertoires, five.

The patients with Susac syndrome were individuals who fulfilled the recently defined diagnostic criteria for disease that was either definite or probable. The CDR3 totals 15 residues. Germline lookup yields CDR1 SGDLS and CDR2 YYNGEE. V dropped 0 bases and J dropped 1; count of bases not matched to a gene: 3. RNA totalling roughly 0.45 to 1 ug underwent reverse transcription with random hexamers. MiXCR, applied by TCRdb to the immunoSEQ multiplex PCR reads, yields one record per CDR3 protein. Of about 84,000 distinct CDR3 sequences in the sample, 95% to 97% were seen once. To note about this clonotype: The antigen remains unidentified.

Sample: CD8+ T cells from PBMCs. The clonotype was recovered from a human donor with Susac syndrome. V and J are TRBV9 and TRBJ2-7; TRBD2 aligns across 8 bases. The CDR3 reads CASSVEAGVSYEQYF. The DNA of the CDR3 is TGTGCCAGCAGCGTAGAAGCGGGAGTTTCCTACGAGCAGTACTTC.